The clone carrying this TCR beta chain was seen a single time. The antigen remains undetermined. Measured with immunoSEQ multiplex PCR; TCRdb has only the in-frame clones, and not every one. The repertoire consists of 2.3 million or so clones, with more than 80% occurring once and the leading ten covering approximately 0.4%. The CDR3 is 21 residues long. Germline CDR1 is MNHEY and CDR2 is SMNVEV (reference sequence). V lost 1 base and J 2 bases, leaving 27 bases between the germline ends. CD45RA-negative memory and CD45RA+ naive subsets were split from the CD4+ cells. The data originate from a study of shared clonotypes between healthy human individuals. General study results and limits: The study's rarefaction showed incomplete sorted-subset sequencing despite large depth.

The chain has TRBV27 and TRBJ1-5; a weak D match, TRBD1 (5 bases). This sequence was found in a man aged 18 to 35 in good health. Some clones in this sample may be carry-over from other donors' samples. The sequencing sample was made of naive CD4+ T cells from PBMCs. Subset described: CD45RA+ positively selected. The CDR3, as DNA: TGTGCCAGCAGTTTATATACTCCGAGTCGGGGCGTAGAAAGGGGCAATCAGCCCCAGCATTTT. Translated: CASSLYTPSRGVERGNQPQHF.